Each of the 15 T cell receptor beta chains below was sequenced from the same sample in a study of T cell responses to AZD1222 COVID-19 vaccine. Repertoires were generated with immunoSEQ multiplex PCR, while TCRdb's copy carries only in-frame clones and drops some. The sample records approximately 180,000 clones, about 89% being singletons. The sequencing here drew on peripheral blood, taken on day 0 of AZD1222 vaccination. The receptors were sampled from an adult in good health.

This chain connects TRBV6-2 or TRBV6-3 to TRBJ2-2, with 9 bases fitting TRBD2. The trim removed 5 bases at V and 5 bases at J, leaving 6 bases unmatched. CDR3 length: 15 residues. Germline V gene lookup returns CDR1 MNHEY and CDR2 SVGEGT. CDR3 amino acids: CASSHSGRETGELFF. DNA of the CDR3: TGTGCCAGCAGTCATAGCGGGAGAGAGACCGGGGAGCTGTTTTTT.

V gene TRBV6-5 combines with J gene TRBJ2-7; TRBD1 matches 7 bases. CDR1 is MNHEY and CDR2 is SVGAGI in the germline V gene. Unmatched junction bases numbered 13, after V lost 3 bases and J lost 5 bases. The CDR3 runs 16 residues. The CDR3 region is CASSYGRRTGLDEQYF. CDR3 DNA sequence: TGTGCCAGCAGTTATGGGAGAAGGACAGGCCTGGACGAGCAGTACTTC.

This CDR3 reads CASSKQSGTGNTGELFF. CDR3 nucleotides: TGTGCCAGCAGCAAACAATCCGGGACAGGGAACACCGGGGAGCTGTTTTTT. J is TRBJ2-2 and V is TRBV7-8; 8 nucleotides agree with TRBD1. Germline CDR1 and CDR2: SGHVS and FQNEAQ. The CDR3 runs to 17 residues. V shed 5 bases, J shed 1 base, and the junction held 9 bases outside the gene matches.

The J gene is TRBJ1-5, the V gene TRBV19, with 10 bases that match TRBD1. Germline V gene lookup returns CDR1 LNHDA and CDR2 SQIVND (reference sequence). Trimming at V came to 3 bases and at J to 3 bases, leaving 8 bases not matched to a gene. The CDR3 runs to 17 residues. CDR3 nucleotides: TGTGCCAGTAGTATTTGGTCGGGACAGGGGTTCAATCAGCCCCAGCATTTT. It translates to CASSIWSGQGFNQPQHF.

The chain uses TRBV7-8 and TRBJ2-7, with 7 bases fitting TRBD1. Germline CDR1 SGHVS, CDR2 FQNEAQ. This CDR3 is 15 amino acids long. V shed 5 bases and J 0 bases; nucleotides not matched to a gene: 7. CDR3 sequence (DNA): TGTGCCAGCAGCACAGGGGCCGGAAGCTCCTACGAGCAGTACTTC. Translating it yields CASSTGAGSSYEQYF.

This clone was seen a single time. The genes are TRBV5-5 and TRBJ1-2, with TRBD1 matching over 8 bases. After removal of 4 bases from V and 5 bases from J, the junction contained 7 bases not matched to a gene. Per the germline V gene, CDR1 is SGHKS and CDR2 is YYEKEE (reference sequence). The CDR3 length is 14 residues. The CDR3 spells CASSQGQGGYGYTF. In nucleotides, the CDR3 is TGTGCCAGCAGCCAAGGACAGGGAGGATATGGCTACACCTTC. The whole variable domain, remainder taken from reference TRBV5-5 and TRBJ1-2, is DAGVTQSPTHLIKTRGQQVTLRCSPISGHKSVSWYQQVLGQGPQFIFQYYEKEERGRGNFPDRFSARQFPNYSSELNVNALLLGDSALYLCASSQGQGGYGYTFGSGTRLTVV.

CDR3 bases: TGTGCCAGCAGTTTTTTTCGACAGGGCCTTTATAATTCACCCCTCCACTTT. Translated, it gives CASSFFRQGLYNSPLHF. This chain joins TRBV28 and TRBJ1-6; 7 bases are shared with TRBD1. Germline CDR1 and CDR2: MDHEN and SYDVKM. The J segment lost 4 bases and the V segment lost 3 bases, leaving 9 bases of the junction unmatched. The CDR3 is 17 amino acids.

V usage is TRBV28 and J usage is TRBJ1-1; tentatively, D is TRBD1 (6 bases). Trimming left V 5 bases short and J 0 bases short, with 16 bases between. The CDR3 is made up of 16 amino acids. Germline V lookup: CDR1 MDHEN, CDR2 SYDVKM. The CDR3 coding sequence is TGTGCCAGCAGTCCCTACCCACAGGGAGTGAACACTGAAGCTTTCTTT. Amino acids: CASSPYPQGVNTEAFF.

This chain joins TRBV25-1 and TRBJ1-1; possible D gene TRBD1, 5 bases. The V and J ends lost 4 bases and 1 base respectively, with 16 bases between them. The CDR3 runs 16 residues. Germline V gene data show CDR1 as MGHDK and CDR2 as SYGVNS. The CDR3 DNA reads TGTGCCAGCAGTGCGGCAATCGGACAAGCGAACACTGAAGCTTTCTTT. It is translated as CASSAAIGQANTEAFF.

The table lists this clone with a count of one. V usage is TRBV10-2 and J usage is TRBJ2-3; D unclear. In germline, CDR1 is WSHSY, CDR2 SAAADI. The CDR3 consists of 14 residues. Trimming cost V 3 bases and J 2 bases, with 9 bases left between them. CDR3 DNA sequence: TGCGCCAGCAGTGATAGGCAGACCACAGATACGCAGTATTTT. Translating gives CASSDRQTTDTQYF.

The chain couples TRBV5-1 to TRBJ2-2; D is unclear. V shed 2 bases and J shed 4 bases, with 9 bases lying between them. The CDR3 loop spans 14 amino acids. Germline V CDR1 and CDR2: SGHRS, YFSETQ. CDR3 residues: CASSFSGSTGELFF. DNA of the CDR3: TGCGCCAGCAGCTTCTCGGGTAGCACCGGGGAGCTGTTTTTT.

The chain links TRBV19 to TRBJ1-1, with a possible D match to TRBD1 (6 bases). This CDR3 region has 14 residues. V lost 5 bases and J lost 2, with 12 bases in between. CDR1 and CDR2 from the germline V gene are LNHDA and SQIVND (reference sequence). In nucleotides, the CDR3 is TGTGCCAGTAGTTTGGACAGCACCAACACTGAAGCTTTCTTT. It encodes CASSLDSTNTEAFF.

Comment on this clone: Within the sample, other DNA sequences also encode this same CDR3. The CDR3 loop is CASSPTGSTDTQYF. The CDR3, as DNA: TGTGCCAGCTCACCAACGGGGAGCACAGATACGCAGTATTTT. This chain joins TRBV18 and TRBJ2-3; possible D gene TRBD2, 5 bases. Trimming took 2 bases from V and 0 from J, leaving 6 bases between them. Germline V gene data show CDR1 as KGHSH and CDR2 as LQKENI. This CDR3 has 14 residues.

The chain couples TRBV6-6 to TRBJ1-5, with TRBD1 as a possible D gene (5 bases). Looked up from germline, CDR1 is MNHNY and CDR2 is SVGAGI (reference sequence). This CDR3 region has 16 residues. The V end lost 7 bases, the J end lost 4 bases, and 20 bases lay between the germline ends. The CDR3 region is CASTIHPSGQNQPQHF. Here the CDR3 DNA reads TGTGCCAGCACCATACACCCGAGCGGACAAAATCAGCCCCAGCATTTT.

The V and J genes are TRBV5-4 and TRBJ1-2; weak D call: TRBD1 (5 bases). The V gene's germline CDR1 is SGHNT and CDR2 YYREEE (reference sequence). This CDR3 has 16 residues. V lost 3 bases to trimming and J lost 1 base, with 16 bases between them. The CDR3 nucleotides read TGTGCCAGCAGCTCCCCCCGGGGCGCCCTTAACTATGGCTACACCTTC. It codes for CASSSPRGALNYGYTF.